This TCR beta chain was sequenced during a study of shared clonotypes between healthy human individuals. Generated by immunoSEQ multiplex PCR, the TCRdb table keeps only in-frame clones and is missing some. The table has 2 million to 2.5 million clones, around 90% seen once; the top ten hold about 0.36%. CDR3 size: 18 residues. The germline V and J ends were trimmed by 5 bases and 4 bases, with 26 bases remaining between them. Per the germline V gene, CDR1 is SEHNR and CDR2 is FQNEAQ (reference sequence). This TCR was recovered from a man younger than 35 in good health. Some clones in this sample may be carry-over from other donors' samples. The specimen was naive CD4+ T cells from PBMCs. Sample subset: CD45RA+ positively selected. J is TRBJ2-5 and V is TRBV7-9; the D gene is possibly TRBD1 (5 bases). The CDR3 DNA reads TGTGCCAGCAGCCCAATCGCCCTCCCGATGACAGCCCGAGAGACCCAGTACTTC. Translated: CASSPIALPMTARETQYF.